The rows below give T cell receptor beta chains drawn from one sample of a study of shared clonotypes between healthy human individuals. Assay used: immunoSEQ multiplex PCR; TCRdb lists only in-frame clones, some missing. Seen here are 2 million to 2.5 million clones, about nine tenths observed once, and the top ten hold 0.37%. Sequenced sample: naive CD4+ T cells from PBMCs. The receptors were gathered from a man aged 18 to 30 in good health. Some clones in this sample may be carry-over from other donors' samples. The CDR3 runs from the conserved cysteine through the conserved F or W. Each record gives: J gene, V gene, clone size, D gene, CDR3 protein, CDR3 DNA. The D gene is left open where the match is weak. Clone size appears in some rows only: once, few, many, or a class for an expanded clone.

J gene: TRBJ2-3; V gene: TRBV29-1; clone size: NA; D gene: TRBD2; CDR3 protein: CSVGTSREDTQYF; CDR3 DNA: TGCAGCGTCGGGACTAGCCGGGAAGATACGCAGTATTTT
J gene: TRBJ2-1; V gene: TRBV7-9; clone size: NA; D gene: NA; CDR3 protein: CASSLRAVSYNEQFF; CDR3 DNA: TGTGCCAGCAGCTTACGGGCGGTGTCCTACAATGAGCAGTTCTTC
J gene: TRBJ2-6; V gene: TRBV28; clone size: NA; D gene: NA; CDR3 protein: CASSFDSRAAGANVLTF; CDR3 DNA: TGTGCCAGCAGTTTTGACAGTCGGGCAGCTGGGGCCAACGTCCTGACTTTC
J gene: TRBJ2-5; V gene: TRBV5-4; clone size: NA; D gene: NA; CDR3 protein: CASSGGIQETQYF; CDR3 DNA: TGTGCCAGCAGCGGAGGGATACAAGAGACCCAGTACTTC
J gene: TRBJ2-2; V gene: TRBV7-9; clone size: NA; D gene: NA; CDR3 protein: CASSLAWGDPNTGELFF; CDR3 DNA: TGTGCCAGCAGCTTAGCATGGGGGGACCCGAACACCGGGGAGCTGTTTTTT
J gene: TRBJ1-1; V gene: TRBV7-8; clone size: NA; D gene: NA; CDR3 protein: CASSLGRGARGSSTEAFF; CDR3 DNA: TGTGCCAGCAGCTTAGGGCGAGGGGCGCGAGGGTCAAGCACTGAAGCTTTCTTT
J gene: TRBJ1-2; V gene: TRBV9; clone size: NA; D gene: NA; CDR3 protein: CASSRQSSTRKGYGYTF; CDR3 DNA: TGTGCCAGCAGCCGACAATCATCCACGAGAAAGGGCTATGGCTACACCTTC
J gene: TRBJ1-2; V gene: TRBV11-2; clone size: NA; D gene: TRBD1; CDR3 protein: CASSLEVRTGGGYYGYTF; CDR3 DNA: TGTGCCAGCAGCTTAGAAGTGAGGACAGGGGGCGGTTACTATGGCTACACCTTC
J gene: TRBJ1-5; V gene: TRBV19; clone size: NA; D gene: NA; CDR3 protein: CASSISGTLGNQPQHF; CDR3 DNA: TGTGCCAGTAGTATATCCGGGACCCTGGGCAATCAGCCCCAGCATTTT
J gene: TRBJ1-1; V gene: TRBV2; clone size: NA; D gene: TRBD1; CDR3 protein: CASSEAKGARRTEAFF; CDR3 DNA: TGTGCCAGCAGTGAAGCGAAGGGGGCGCGAAGGACTGAAGCTTTCTTT
J gene: TRBJ1-3; V gene: TRBV2; clone size: few; D gene: NA; CDR3 protein: CASSERSRAGNTIYF; CDR3 DNA: TGTGCCAGCAGTGAAAGGTCCAGGGCTGGAAACACCATATATTTT
J gene: TRBJ2-5; V gene: TRBV10-1; clone size: NA; D gene: NA; CDR3 protein: CASSSGAGDQETQYF; CDR3 DNA: TGCGCCAGCAGTTCAGGGGCGGGGGACCAAGAGACCCAGTACTTC
J gene: TRBJ2-3; V gene: TRBV2; clone size: NA; D gene: TRBD2; CDR3 protein: CASSEREGRDTQYF; CDR3 DNA: TGTGCCAGCAGTGAGCGGGAGGGCCGCGATACGCAGTATTTT
J gene: TRBJ2-5; V gene: TRBV5-1; clone size: NA; D gene: NA; CDR3 protein: CASSRGLPQETQYF; CDR3 DNA: TGCGCCAGCAGCCGGGGACTGCCACAAGAGACCCAGTACTTC
J gene: TRBJ1-1; V gene: TRBV6-9; clone size: NA; D gene: NA; CDR3 protein: CASSYWLYTMNTEAFF; CDR3 DNA: TGTGCCAGCAGTTACTGGCTGTACACCATGAACACTGAAGCTTTCTTT
J gene: TRBJ1-3; V gene: TRBV28; clone size: NA; D gene: NA; CDR3 protein: CASRNRAGNTIYF; CDR3 DNA: TGTGCCAGCAGAAACAGGGCTGGAAACACCATATATTTT
J gene: TRBJ2-7; V gene: TRBV5-4; clone size: NA; D gene: NA; CDR3 protein: CASSLLPTNYEQYF; CDR3 DNA: TGTGCCAGCAGCTTGTTGCCAACGAACTACGAGCAGTACTTC
J gene: TRBJ2-2; V gene: TRBV2; clone size: NA; D gene: NA; CDR3 protein: CASSDFLWAGELFF; CDR3 DNA: TGTGCCAGCAGTGATTTTCTTTGGGCCGGGGAGCTGTTTTTT
J gene: TRBJ2-3; V gene: TRBV6-1; clone size: NA; D gene: NA; CDR3 protein: CAGKSHWLDTQYF; CDR3 DNA: TGTGCCGGAAAGTCCCACTGGCTAGATACGCAGTATTTT
J gene: TRBJ2-7; V gene: TRBV20-1; clone size: NA; D gene: NA; CDR3 protein: CSAGRGAEQYF; CDR3 DNA: TGCAGTGCTGGGCGAGGTGCCGAGCAGTACTTC
J gene: TRBJ2-7; V gene: TRBV28; clone size: NA; D gene: NA; CDR3 protein: CASIPGYNYEGEQYF; CDR3 DNA: TGTGCCAGCATCCCCGGGTACAACTACGAGGGGGAGCAGTACTTC
J gene: TRBJ1-3; V gene: TRBV2; clone size: NA; D gene: NA; CDR3 protein: CASSTGGVRTGNTIYF; CDR3 DNA: TGTGCCAGCAGCACTGGGGGGGTCCGGACTGGAAACACCATATATTTT
J gene: TRBJ1-4; V gene: TRBV7-9; clone size: NA; D gene: NA; CDR3 protein: CASSLQGGAGNEKLFF; CDR3 DNA: TGTGCCAGCAGCTTACAAGGGGGGGCTGGGAATGAAAAACTGTTTTTT
J gene: TRBJ2-7; V gene: TRBV5-1; clone size: NA; D gene: NA; CDR3 protein: CASSLRAGPTYEQYF; CDR3 DNA: TGCGCCAGCAGCCTCAGAGCGGGTCCTACCTACGAGCAGTACTTC
J gene: TRBJ1-4; V gene: TRBV11-2; clone size: NA; D gene: TRBD1; CDR3 protein: CASSLVPGGYEKLFF; CDR3 DNA: TGTGCCAGCAGCTTAGTTCCAGGGGGCTATGAAAAACTGTTTTTT
J gene: TRBJ2-7; V gene: TRBV25-1; clone size: NA; D gene: NA; CDR3 protein: CASSLTGAEQYF; CDR3 DNA: TGTGCCAGCAGCCTCACAGGAGCCGAGCAGTACTTC
J gene: TRBJ2-3; V gene: TRBV29-1; clone size: NA; D gene: NA; CDR3 protein: CSVVYWLGADTQYF; CDR3 DNA: TGCAGCGTTGTTTACTGGCTGGGCGCAGATACGCAGTATTTT
J gene: TRBJ1-4; V gene: TRBV15; clone size: NA; D gene: NA; CDR3 protein: CATSNRATNEKLFF; CDR3 DNA: TGTGCCACCAGCAACCGGGCAACTAATGAAAAACTGTTTTTT
J gene: TRBJ2-2; V gene: TRBV7-3; clone size: NA; D gene: NA; CDR3 protein: CASSRSLAAQGAGELFF; CDR3 DNA: TGTGCCAGCAGCCGGTCCCTAGCGGCCCAGGGGGCCGGGGAGCTGTTTTTT
J gene: TRBJ1-4; V gene: TRBV28; clone size: NA; D gene: NA; CDR3 protein: CASSLWAPTNEKLFF; CDR3 DNA: TGTGCCAGCAGTTTATGGGCTCCAACTAATGAAAAACTGTTTTTT